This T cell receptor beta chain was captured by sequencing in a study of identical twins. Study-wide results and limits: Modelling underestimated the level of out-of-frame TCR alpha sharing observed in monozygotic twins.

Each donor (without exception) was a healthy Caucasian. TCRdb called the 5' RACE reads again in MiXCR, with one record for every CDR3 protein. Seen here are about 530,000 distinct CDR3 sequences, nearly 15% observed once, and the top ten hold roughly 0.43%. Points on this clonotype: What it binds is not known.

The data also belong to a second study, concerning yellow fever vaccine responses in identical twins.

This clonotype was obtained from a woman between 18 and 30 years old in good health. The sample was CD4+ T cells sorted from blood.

CDR3 loop: CSVCMVAGAQETQYF. The CDR3 DNA follows: TGCAGCGTTTGTATGGTAGCGGGAGCCCAAGAGACCCAGTACTTC. The chain combines TRBV29-1 with TRBJ2-5; 9 bases align to TRBD2. CDR1 is SQVTM and CDR2 is ANQGSEA in the germline V gene. The length of the CDR3 is 15 residues. Trimming removed 5 bases from V and 1 base from J; junction bases left unmatched: 8. Filled out from reference TRBV29-1 and TRBJ2-5, the complete variable domain reads SAVISQKPSRDICQRGTSLTIQCQVDSQVTMMFWYRQQPGQSLTLIATANQGSEATYESGFVIDKFPISRPNLTFSTLTVSNMSPEDSSIYLCSVCMVAGAQETQYFGPGTRLLVL.